This T cell receptor beta chain was profiled in a study of cytomegalovirus exposure and HLA in healthy donors (dated by TCRdb to the late 2010s). As for the study more broadly: In an earlier analysis of 587 of the donors, 276 Gb of sequence data and approximately 120 million unique TCR beta sequences from roughly 180 million T cells were reported. Both class I and class II loci were covered by HLA typing, at four-digit resolution. To predict cytomegalovirus infection status, the study brought together high-throughput TCR immunosequencing, statistical association of individual TCRs with disease status, and machine learning. The number of typed donors differed by locus: about 629-640 for A, B, C, DRB1 and DQB1; some 500 for DQA1; 606 for DPA1; and some 470 for DPB1. Around 320 gigabases of sequencing data and approximately 84 million unique TCR sequences were included in an early release covering around 600 HLA-typed donors. Four to six DR-DQ haplotypes were handled as single units for association and clustering, since linkage in the cohort was strong. In the later analysis, no new phenotypic data were used to find candidate immune exposures; instead, reliance was placed on TCR beta sequences and their occurrence across donors. Of the roughly 400 genotyped donors, 80% to 90% were placed in the genetic ancestry cluster associated with self-reported Caucasian donors. The study aimed to test whether signatures of past pathogen exposure could be identified by cataloging public T cell receptors. In addition to the first cohort of 500 to 850 subjects, a separate validation cohort of over 90 different subjects was used. Alongside the repertoire data, information on donor age, sex, ethnicity and CMV serostatus was compiled. Every repertoire in the discovery cohort had been generated on one and the same sequencing platform. A later analysis re-analyzed previously published TCR beta repertoires from 500 to 700 donors and added high-resolution HLA genotyping to study TCR occurrence patterns. The study used immunosequencing to profile the T cell repertoires of several hundred subjects and linked those repertoires to cytomegalovirus serostatus. In a later genetic analysis, genome-wide SNP genotypes for about three fifths of the roughly 670 donors were used, and that subset was treated as a discovery cohort. Across under 500 genotyped donors of the cohort, an average of roughly 250,000 unique TCR beta nucleotide sequences per donor were sequenced, and roughly a sixth of those sequences were non-productive. To decide whether each TCR beta V gene segment behaved as functional or pseudogenic, an earlier analysis of some 600 of the donors relied on high-throughput TCR beta sequencing. Overall study outcomes, separate from this receptor: Compared with equally common non-associated chains, HLA-associated TCR beta chains in a later analysis were more clonally expanded and had lower generation probabilities. Specific HLA alleles were associated with 16,951 TCR beta sequences at a false discovery rate of 0.05 in a later analysis. The classifier was reported to diagnose cytomegalovirus status with high specificity and sensitivity in both the original cohort and the validation cohort. A later analysis reported that several top co-occurrence clusters appeared linked to parvovirus B19, influenza, CMV and Epstein-Barr virus. A cluster of highly shared sequence variants was judged likely to be a technical artifact of the sequencing pipeline. It was suggested by the authors that the approach could potentially be generalized to other disease states and immunological phenotypes. Only TCR beta chains were sequenced in this cohort, and the absence of alpha or paired-chain data limited detectable features. A further reported finding was that TCR beta sequences accurately predicted the HLA-A and HLA-B alleles for most subjects in the first cohort. Broadly in line with IMGT annotations, most TCR beta V segments showed up in productive rearrangements about 90% or about 30% of the time in an earlier analysis of around 600 of the donors. In a later analysis, most CMV-associated TCR beta chains were found to appear HLA-restricted, with HLA associations seemingly driven largely by CMV exposure. Most TCR sequences were observed very rarely across donors, whereas some public TCRs were present in many individuals. V-gene and J-gene trimming of TCR beta chains was associated with a missense DCLRE1C variant in a later genetic analysis, and the association was replicated in an independent cohort. Linkage disequilibrium might explain the correlated functional status among segregating V segments, but an unknown experimental factor could not be excluded. In a later analysis, TCR association rates were found to vary across HLA loci, with the most associated TCRs seen for DRB1 alleles and the fewest for HLA-C alleles. Sequencing depth was assumed to be roughly uniform across donors in the presence/absence analyses, though that assumption may not hold. In the study, some 160 TCR beta chains were listed as associated with cytomegalovirus. In a later genetic analysis, fewer N-insertions in productive TCRs were reported among donors in an Asian-associated ancestry cluster than the roughly 700-donor mean. In vitro tests confirmed that a few of the cytomegalovirus-associated TCR beta chains recognize cytomegalovirus antigens. CMV serostatus was the only immune exposure information available for the cohort. Because HLA typing was missing for some donors at each locus, association tests included only the typed subset. Assigning TCR associations to individual alleles was difficult when HLA alleles, especially DR and DQ, strongly co-occurred. Because counts were too low, 15 or so rarely observed V segments, including chromosome 9 orphons, were excluded from the earlier analysis of around 640 of the donors. The 87-base-pair reads could not distinguish some IMGT-functional V segments, including TRBV6-2 and TRBV6-3, so those segments were excluded.

CDR1 and CDR2 were assigned from the germline V gene (reference sequence) as LNHDA and SQIVND. V is trimmed back by 9 bases and J by 0 bases, and the junction contains 15 bases that no gene match accounts for. The CDR3, cysteine through phenylalanine, is 18 amino acids long. Only CDR3 DNA is held: 54 bases, read in frame from base 1. The protocol used for the library was the immunoSEQ multiplex PCR assay. For the multiplex PCR, a mixture combining 60 forward primers for TCR Vbeta segments and 13 reverse primers for TCR Jbeta segments was used. A multiplex PCR assay on genomic DNA amplified the CDR3 region of rearranged TCR beta genes. On the Illumina HiSeq System, the amplified TCR beta libraries were sequenced as 87-base-pair reads. On the authors' methods: A later analysis counted about 80 million unique TCR beta chains across the 666 repertoires, and 9.5 million to 11 million of these chains were shared by at least two donors. Raw reads were error-corrected and collapsed into unique sequences with a nearest-neighbor algorithm that merged closely related sequences to remove PCR and sequencing errors. To assign V, D and J gene segments, CDR3 sequences were aligned to IMGT reference sequences. For a sequence to be retained, a match of at least six nucleotides to both a V gene segment and a J gene segment was required. Rearrangements were called productive when the CDR3 lacked stop codons and stayed in frame with V and J; all others were non-productive. CDR3 was defined according to IMGT convention as the region running from the second conserved V-encoded cysteine to the conserved J-encoded phenylalanine. The earlier analysis of 500 to 650 of the donors excluded any sequence lacking an unambiguous match to a single V gene segment. In an earlier analysis of 587 of the donors, a V segment was called functional when productive rearrangements were above 56.7%, and segregating when the standard deviation between donors exceeded 5%. A statistical classification framework was developed to diagnose cytomegalovirus status using the catalog of TCR beta chain sequences. V and J gene assignment, in a later analysis, came from comparing TCR nucleotide sequences with IMGT/GENE-DB human TR gene sequences. The TCRdist pipeline was used in a later analysis to assign CDR3 sequences and most-parsimonious VDJ recombination scenarios. In a later analysis, every TCR beta chain was defined by the combination of its CDR3 amino acid sequence and its V-gene family, and reads without a unique V-gene family were dropped. A later analysis removed 450 to 600 highly shared, low-generation-probability nucleotide sequences to deal with suspected cross-contamination and a sequencing artifact. In a later analysis, a clonal expansion index for each public chain was calculated from normalized within-repertoire ranks of inferred template counts. Generation probabilities in a later analysis came from a VDJ recombination model fitted to out-of-frame rearrangements, and those results were checked against IGoR. In a later analysis, hypergeometric tests were used to score TCR-TCR, TCR-HLA and TCR-CMV co-occurrence, with a repertoire-size bias correction applied to TCR pairs. In a later analysis, false discovery rates were estimated by permuting HLA or CMV assignments 20 times. In a later analysis, co-occurring TCRs were grouped using DBSCAN, and TCRdist sequence similarity was added for clustering within HLA-allele-positive subsets. Repertoires with fewer than 30,000 or more than 120,000 public chains, plus five repertoires with anomalous nucleotide sharing, were excluded from co-occurrence clustering. As stored in TCRdb, this immuneACCESS dataset retains in-frame rearrangements with V and J assigned. A fraction of the clones does not appear; measured against another copy, unresolved V genes explain less than half of the discrepancy, and the remainder lacks a known reason. Clone size and V and J calls were adopted from that table, with D and trimming inferred from the DNA. This sample has under 75,000 clones in its table, and approximately 64% of those were observed once. The ten largest clones represent around a sixth of the sample.

The cohort consisted of 600 or so healthy bone marrow donors. Cohort members were all nominally healthy when sampled, although unrecorded immune exposures were likely present. The donor tested CMV seropositive and was one of the 289 seropositive cohort members. A peripheral blood sample was collected from each donor, and TCR beta sequencing was performed on peripheral blood mononuclear cells. The Qiagen DNeasy Blood Extraction Kit was used to extract genomic DNA from the blood cell samples. This clone was found a few times. Its cognate antigen has yet to be identified. Base quality data are lacking; no much larger clone is found one base away.

This clonotype was obtained from a man aged 35-49 years in good health and CMV-seropositive. The rearranged segments are TRBV19 and TRBJ2-1, and 9 bases in between align with TRBD2. Sequences were obtained from PBMCs. The CDR3: CASKGGAAGGSSYNEQFF. The nucleotide sequence reads TGTGCCAGCAAAGGGGGGGCGGCGGGGGGGAGCTCCTACAATGAGCAGTTCTTC.